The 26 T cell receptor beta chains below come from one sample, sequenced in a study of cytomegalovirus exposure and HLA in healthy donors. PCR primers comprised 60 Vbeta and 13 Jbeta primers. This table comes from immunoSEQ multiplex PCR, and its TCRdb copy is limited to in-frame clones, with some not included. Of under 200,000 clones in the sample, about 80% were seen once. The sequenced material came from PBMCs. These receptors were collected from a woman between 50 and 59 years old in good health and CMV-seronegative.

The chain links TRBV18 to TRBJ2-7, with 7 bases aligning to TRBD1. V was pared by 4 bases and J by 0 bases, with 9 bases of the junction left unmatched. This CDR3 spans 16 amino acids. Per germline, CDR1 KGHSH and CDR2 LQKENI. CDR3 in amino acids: CASSRSPGTVSYEQYF. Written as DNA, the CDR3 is TGTGCCAGCTCACGATCTCCCGGGACAGTCTCCTACGAGCAGTACTTC.

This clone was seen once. CDR3 nucleotides: TGTGCCAGCAGCTTAGGAGTCGGACTAGCGGTCGCCGGGGAGCTGTTTTTT. Translated, it gives CASSLGVGLAVAGELFF. The chain carries TRBV11-2 and TRBJ2-2; 10 nucleotides line up with TRBD2. The CDR3 contains 17 residues. The junction had 8 bases not matched to a gene; V was cut back by 1 base and J by 6 bases. Germline lookup yields CDR1 SGHAT and CDR2 FQNNGV.

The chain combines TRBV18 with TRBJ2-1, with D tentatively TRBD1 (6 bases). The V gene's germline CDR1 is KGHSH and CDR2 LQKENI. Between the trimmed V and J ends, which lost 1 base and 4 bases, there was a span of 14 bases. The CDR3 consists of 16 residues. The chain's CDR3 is CASSPQTGVGYNEQFF. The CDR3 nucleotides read TGTGCCAGCTCACCACAGACAGGTGTTGGGTACAATGAGCAGTTCTTC.

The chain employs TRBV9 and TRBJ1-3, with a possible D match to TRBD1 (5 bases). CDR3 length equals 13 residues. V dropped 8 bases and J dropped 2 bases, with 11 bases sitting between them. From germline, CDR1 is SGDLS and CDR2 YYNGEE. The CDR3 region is CASSREPGNTIYF. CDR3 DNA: TGTGCCAGTTCCAGGGAACCTGGAAACACCATATATTTT.

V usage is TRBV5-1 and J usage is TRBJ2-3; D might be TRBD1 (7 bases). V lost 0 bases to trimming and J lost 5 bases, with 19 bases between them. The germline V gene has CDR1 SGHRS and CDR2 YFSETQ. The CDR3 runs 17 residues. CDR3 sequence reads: CASSLGSGGQRGDTQYF. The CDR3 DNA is TGCGCCAGCAGCTTGGGGTCCGGGGGACAGAGAGGAGATACGCAGTATTTT.

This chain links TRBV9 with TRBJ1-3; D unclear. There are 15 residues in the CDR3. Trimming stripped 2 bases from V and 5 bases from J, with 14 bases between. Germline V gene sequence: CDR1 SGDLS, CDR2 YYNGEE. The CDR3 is CASSVGTELRNTIYF. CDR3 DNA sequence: TGTGCCAGCAGCGTTGGTACGGAGCTGCGAAACACCATATATTTT.

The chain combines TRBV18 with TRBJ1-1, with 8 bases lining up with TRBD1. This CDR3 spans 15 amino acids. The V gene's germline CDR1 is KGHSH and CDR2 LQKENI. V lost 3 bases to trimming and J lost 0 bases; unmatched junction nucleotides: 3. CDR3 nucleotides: TGTGCCAGCTCACCTGGGACAGGTCTGAACACTGAAGCTTTCTTT. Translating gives CASSPGTGLNTEAFF.

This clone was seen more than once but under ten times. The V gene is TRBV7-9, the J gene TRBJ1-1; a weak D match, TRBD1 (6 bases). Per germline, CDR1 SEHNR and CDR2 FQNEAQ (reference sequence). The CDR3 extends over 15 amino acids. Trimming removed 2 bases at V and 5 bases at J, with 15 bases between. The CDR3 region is CASSLLRGRETEAFF. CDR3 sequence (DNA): TGTGCCAGCAGCTTACTCAGGGGAAGAGAGACTGAAGCTTTCTTT. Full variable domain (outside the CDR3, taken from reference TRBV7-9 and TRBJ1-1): DTGVSQNPRHKITKRGQNVTFRCDPISEHNRLYWYRQTLGQGPEFLTYFQNEAQLEKSRLLSDRFSAERPKGSFSTLEIQRTEQGDSAMYLCASSLLRGRETEAFFGQGTRLTVV.

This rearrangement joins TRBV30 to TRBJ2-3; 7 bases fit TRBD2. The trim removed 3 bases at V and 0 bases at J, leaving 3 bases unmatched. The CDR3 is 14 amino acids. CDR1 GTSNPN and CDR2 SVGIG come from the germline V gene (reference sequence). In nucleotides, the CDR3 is TGTGCCTGGAGGCTAGCGGTGAGCACAGATACGCAGTATTTT. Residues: CAWRLAVSTDTQYF.

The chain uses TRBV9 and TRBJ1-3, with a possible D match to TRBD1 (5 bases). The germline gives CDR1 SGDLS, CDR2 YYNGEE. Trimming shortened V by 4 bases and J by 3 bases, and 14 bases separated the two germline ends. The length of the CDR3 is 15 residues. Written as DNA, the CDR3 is TGTGCCAGCAGCATTAGTCGGCAGGGTGGAAACACCATATATTTT. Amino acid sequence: CASSISRQGGNTIYF.

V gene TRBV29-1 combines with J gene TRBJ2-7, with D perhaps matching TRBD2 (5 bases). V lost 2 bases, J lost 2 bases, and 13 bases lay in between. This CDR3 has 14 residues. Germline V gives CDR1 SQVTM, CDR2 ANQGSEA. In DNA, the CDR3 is TGCAGCGTTGAACTCAGGTCGGGAACCTACGAGCAGTACTTC. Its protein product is CSVELRSGTYEQYF.

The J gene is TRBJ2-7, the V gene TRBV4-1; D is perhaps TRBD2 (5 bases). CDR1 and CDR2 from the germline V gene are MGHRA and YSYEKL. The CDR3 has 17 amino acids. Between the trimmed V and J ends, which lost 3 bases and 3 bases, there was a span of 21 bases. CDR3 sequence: CASSHPGSPESNYEQYF. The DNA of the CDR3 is TGCGCCAGCAGCCACCCGGGGTCTCCCGAATCCAACTACGAGCAGTACTTC.

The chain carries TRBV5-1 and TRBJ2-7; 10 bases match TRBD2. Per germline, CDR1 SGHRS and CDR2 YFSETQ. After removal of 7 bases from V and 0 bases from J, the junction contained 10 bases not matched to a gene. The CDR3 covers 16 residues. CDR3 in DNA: TGCGCCAGCCATCCTCTACTAGCGGGGCTCTCCTACGAGCAGTACTTC. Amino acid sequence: CASHPLLAGLSYEQYF.

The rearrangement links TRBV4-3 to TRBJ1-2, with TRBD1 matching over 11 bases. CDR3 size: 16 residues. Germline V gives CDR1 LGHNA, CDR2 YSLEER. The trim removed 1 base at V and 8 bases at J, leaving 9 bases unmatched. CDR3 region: CASSQGTGQGARGYTF. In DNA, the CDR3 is TGCGCCAGCAGCCAAGGGACCGGACAGGGGGCGAGGGGCTACACCTTC.

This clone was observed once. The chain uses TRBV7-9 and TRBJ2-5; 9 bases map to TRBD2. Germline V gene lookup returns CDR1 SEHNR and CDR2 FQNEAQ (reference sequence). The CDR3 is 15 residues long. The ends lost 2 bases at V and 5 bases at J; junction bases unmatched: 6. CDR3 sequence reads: CASSLMRGGHETQYF. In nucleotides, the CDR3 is TGTGCCAGCAGCTTAATGCGGGGGGGCCATGAGACCCAGTACTTC.

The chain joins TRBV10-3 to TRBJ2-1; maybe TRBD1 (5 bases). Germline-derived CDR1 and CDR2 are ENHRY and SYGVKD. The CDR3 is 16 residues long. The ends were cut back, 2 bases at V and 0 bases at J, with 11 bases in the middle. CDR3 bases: TGTGCCATCAGTGAGCCCACAGGTAGCTCCTACAATGAGCAGTTCTTC. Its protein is CAISEPTGSSYNEQFF.

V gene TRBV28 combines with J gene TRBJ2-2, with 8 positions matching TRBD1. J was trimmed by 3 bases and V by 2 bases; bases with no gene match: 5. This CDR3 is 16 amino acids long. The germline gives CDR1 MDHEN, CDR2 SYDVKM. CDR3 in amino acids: CASSLPGQGDTGELFF. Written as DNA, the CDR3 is TGTGCCAGCAGTTTACCCGGACAGGGCGACACCGGGGAGCTGTTTTTT.

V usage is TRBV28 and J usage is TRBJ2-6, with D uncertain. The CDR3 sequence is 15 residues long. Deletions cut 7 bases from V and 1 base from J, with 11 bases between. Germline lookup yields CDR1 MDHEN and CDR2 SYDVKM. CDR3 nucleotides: TGTGCCAGCACAACCCCGAGTTCTGGGGCCAACGTCCTGACTTTC. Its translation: CASTTPSSGANVLTF.

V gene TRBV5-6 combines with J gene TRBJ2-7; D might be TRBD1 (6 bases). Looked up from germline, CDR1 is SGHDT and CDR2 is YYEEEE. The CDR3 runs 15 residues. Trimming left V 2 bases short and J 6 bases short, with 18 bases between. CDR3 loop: CASSLGQRGGREQYF. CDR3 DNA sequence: TGTGCCAGCAGCTTAGGGCAGCGAGGGGGACGCGAGCAGTACTTC.

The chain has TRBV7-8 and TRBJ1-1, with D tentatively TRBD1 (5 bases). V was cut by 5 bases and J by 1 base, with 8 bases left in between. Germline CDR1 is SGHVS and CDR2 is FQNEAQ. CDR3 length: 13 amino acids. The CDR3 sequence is CASSADRNTEAFF. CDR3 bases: TGTGCCAGCAGCGCCGACAGGAACACTGAAGCTTTCTTT.

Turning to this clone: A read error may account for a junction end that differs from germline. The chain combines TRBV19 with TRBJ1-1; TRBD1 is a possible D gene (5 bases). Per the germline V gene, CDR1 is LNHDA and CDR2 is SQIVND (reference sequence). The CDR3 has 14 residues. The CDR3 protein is CASSVDSTTPEALF. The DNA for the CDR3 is TGTGCCAGTAGTGTCGACAGCACCACCCCTGAAGCTCTCTTT.

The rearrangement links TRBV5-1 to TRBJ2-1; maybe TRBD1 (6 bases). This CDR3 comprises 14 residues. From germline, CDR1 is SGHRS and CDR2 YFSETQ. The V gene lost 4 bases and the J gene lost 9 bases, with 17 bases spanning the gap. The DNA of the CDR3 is TGCGCCAGCAGCCCTGATCCGACAGGCGGTGAGCAGTTCTTC. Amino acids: CASSPDPTGGEQFF.

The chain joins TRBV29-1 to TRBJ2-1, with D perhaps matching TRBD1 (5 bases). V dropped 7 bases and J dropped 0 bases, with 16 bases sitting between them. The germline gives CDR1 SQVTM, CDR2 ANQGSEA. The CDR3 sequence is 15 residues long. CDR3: CSATLGQRSYNEQFF. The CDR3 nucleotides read TGCAGCGCCACCTTGGGGCAGCGCTCCTACAATGAGCAGTTCTTC.

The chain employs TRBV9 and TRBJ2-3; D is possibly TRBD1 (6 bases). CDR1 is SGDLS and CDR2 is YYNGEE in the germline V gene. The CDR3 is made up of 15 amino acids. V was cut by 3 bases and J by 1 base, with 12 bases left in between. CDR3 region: CASSGGTLRTDTQYF. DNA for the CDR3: TGTGCCAGCAGCGGGGGGACACTTCGCACAGATACGCAGTATTTT. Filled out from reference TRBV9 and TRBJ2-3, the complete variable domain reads DSGVTQTPKHLITATGQRVTLRCSPRSGDLSVYWYQQSLDQGLQFLIQYYNGEERAKGNILERFSAQQFPDLHSELNLSSLELGDSALYFCASSGGTLRTDTQYFGPGTRLTVL.

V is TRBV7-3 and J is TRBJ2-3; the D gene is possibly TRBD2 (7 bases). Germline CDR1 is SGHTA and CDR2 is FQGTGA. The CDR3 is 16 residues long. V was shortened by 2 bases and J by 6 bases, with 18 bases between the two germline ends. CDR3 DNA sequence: TGTGCCAGCAGCTTAGGACAGTCACAAGCGGGGGATACGCAGTATTTT. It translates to CASSLGQSQAGDTQYF.

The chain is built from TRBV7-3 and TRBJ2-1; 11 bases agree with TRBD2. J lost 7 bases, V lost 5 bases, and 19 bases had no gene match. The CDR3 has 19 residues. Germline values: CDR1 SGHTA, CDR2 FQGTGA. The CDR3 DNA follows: TGTGCCAGCAGCCTACAACCCATAGCGGGAGGGCCCTCTGGTAATGAGCAGTTCTTC. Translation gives CASSLQPIAGGPSGNEQFF. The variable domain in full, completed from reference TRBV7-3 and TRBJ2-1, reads GAGVSQTPSNKVTEKGKYVELRCDPISGHTALYWYRQSLGQGPEFLIYFQGTGAADDSGLPNDRFFAVRPEGSVSTLKIQRTERGDSAVYLCASSLQPIAGGPSGNEQFFGPGTRLTVL.